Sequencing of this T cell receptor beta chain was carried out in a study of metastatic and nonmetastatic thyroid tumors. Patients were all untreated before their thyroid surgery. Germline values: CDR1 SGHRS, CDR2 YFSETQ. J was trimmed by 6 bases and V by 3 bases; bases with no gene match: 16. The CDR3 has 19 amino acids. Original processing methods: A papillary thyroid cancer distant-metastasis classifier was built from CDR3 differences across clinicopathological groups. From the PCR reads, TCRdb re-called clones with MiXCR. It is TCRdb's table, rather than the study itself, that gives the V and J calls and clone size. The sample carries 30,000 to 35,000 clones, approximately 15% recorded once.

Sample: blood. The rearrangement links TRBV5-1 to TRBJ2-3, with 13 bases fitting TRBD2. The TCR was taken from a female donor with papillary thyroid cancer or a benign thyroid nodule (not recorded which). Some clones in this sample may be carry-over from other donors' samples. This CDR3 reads CASSSQMWTSGSRRDTQYF. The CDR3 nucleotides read TGCGCCAGCAGCTCGCAAATGTGGACTAGCGGGAGTAGGAGGGATACGCAGTATTTT.